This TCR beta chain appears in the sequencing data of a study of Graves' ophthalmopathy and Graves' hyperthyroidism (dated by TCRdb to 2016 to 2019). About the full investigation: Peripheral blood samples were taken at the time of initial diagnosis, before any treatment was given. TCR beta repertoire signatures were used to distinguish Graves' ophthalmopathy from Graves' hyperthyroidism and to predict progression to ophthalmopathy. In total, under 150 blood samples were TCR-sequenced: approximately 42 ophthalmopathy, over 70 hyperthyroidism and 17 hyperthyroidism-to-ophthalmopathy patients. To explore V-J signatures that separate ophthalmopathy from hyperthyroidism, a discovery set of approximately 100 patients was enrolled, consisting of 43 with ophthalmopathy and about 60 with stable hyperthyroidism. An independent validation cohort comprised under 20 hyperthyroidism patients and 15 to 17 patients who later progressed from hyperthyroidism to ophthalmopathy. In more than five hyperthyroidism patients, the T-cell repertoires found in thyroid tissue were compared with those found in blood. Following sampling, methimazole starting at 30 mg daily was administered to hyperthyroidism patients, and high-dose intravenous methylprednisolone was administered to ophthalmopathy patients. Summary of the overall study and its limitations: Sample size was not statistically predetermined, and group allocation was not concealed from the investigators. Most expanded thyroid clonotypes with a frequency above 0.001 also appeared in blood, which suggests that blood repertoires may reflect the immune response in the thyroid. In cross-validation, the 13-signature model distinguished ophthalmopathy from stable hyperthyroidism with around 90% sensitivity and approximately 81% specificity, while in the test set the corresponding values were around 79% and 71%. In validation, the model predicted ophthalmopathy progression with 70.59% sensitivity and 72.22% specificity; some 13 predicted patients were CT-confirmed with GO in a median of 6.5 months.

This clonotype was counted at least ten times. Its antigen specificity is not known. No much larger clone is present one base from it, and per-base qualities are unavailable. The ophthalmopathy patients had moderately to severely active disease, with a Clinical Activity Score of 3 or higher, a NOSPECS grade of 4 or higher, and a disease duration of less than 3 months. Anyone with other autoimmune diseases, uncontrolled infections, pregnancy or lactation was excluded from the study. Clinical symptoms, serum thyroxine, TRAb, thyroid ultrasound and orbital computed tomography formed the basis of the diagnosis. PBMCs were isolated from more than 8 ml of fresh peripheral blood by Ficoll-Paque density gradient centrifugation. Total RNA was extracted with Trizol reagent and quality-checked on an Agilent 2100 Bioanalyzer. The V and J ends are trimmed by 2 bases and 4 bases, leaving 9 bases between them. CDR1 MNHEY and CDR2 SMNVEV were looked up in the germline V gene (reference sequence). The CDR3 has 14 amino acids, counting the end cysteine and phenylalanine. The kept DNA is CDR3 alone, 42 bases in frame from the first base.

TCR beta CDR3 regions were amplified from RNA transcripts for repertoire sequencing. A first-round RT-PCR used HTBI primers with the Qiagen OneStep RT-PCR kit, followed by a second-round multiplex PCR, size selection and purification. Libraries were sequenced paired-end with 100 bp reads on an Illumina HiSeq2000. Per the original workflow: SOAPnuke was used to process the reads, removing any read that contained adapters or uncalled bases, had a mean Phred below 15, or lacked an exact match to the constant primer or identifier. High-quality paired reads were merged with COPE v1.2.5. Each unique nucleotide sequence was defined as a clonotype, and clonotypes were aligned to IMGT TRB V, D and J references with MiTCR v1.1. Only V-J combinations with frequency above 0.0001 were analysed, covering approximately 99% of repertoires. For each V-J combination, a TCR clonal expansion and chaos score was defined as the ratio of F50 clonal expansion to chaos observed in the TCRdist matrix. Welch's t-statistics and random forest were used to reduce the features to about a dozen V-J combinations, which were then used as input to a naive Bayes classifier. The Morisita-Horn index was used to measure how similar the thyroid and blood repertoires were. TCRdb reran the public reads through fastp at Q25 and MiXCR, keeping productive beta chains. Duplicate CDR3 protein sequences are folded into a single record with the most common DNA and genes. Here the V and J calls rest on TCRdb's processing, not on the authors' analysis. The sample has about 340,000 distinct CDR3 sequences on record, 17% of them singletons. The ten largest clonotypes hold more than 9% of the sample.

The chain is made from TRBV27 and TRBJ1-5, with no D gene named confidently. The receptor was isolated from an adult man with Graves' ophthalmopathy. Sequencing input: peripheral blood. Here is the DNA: TGTGCCAGCAGTTTAGGCAGTCAGAATCAGCCCCAGCATTTT. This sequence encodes CASSLGSQNQPQHF.